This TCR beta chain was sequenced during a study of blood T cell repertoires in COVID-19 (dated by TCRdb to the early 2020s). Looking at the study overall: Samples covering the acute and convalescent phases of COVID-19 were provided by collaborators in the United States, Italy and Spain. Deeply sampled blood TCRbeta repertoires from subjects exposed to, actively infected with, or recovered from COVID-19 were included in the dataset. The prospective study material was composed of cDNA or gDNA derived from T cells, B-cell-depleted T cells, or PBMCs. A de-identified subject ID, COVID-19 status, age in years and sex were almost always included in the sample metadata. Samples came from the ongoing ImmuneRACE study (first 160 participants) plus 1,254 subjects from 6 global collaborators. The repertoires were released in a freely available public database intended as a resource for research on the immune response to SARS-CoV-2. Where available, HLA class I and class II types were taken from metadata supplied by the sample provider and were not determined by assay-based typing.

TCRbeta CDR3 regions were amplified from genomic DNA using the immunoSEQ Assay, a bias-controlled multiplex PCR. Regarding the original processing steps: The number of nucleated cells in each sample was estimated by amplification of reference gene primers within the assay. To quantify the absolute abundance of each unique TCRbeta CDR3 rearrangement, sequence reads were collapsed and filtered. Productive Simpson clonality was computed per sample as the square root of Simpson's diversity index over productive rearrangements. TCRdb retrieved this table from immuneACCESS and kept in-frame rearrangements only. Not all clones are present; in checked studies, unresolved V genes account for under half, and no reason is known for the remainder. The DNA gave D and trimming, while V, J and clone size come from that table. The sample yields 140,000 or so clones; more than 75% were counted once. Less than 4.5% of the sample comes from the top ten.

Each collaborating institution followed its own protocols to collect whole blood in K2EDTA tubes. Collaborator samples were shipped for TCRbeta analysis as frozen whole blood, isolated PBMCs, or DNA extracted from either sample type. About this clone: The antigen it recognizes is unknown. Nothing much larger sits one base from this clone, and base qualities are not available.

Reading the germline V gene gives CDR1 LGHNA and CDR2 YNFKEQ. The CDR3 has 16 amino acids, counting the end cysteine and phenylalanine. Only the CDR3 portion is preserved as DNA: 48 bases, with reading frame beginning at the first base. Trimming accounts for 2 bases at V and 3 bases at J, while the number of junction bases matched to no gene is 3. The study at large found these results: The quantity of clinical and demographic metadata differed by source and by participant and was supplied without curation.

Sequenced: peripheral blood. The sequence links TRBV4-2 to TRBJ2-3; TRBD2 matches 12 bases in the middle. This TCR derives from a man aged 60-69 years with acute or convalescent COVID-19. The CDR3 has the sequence CASSQTSGRFTDTQYF. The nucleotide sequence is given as TGTGCCAGCAGCCAAACTAGCGGGAGGTTTACAGATACGCAGTATTTT.